The 30 T cell receptor beta chains in this list originate from one sample, sequenced in a study of TIL therapy for anti-PD-1-resistant metastatic lung cancer. Noted time point: pre-treatment sample, taken before nivolumab and TIL therapy. This was the immunoSEQ v3 assay. Sequencing used immunoSEQ multiplex PCR; TCRdb keeps in-frame clones, though not all of them. This repertoire shows about 50,000 clones, about 86% found once; its top ten account for 4% to 6%. The specimen was blood, collected at baseline. The source is a person between 25 and 80 years old with non-small cell lung cancer.

The gene calls are TRBV5-1 and TRBJ1-1; weak D call: TRBD1 (5 bases). Germline CDR1 SGHRS, CDR2 YFSETQ. The V gene lost 4 bases and the J gene lost 1 base, with 11 bases spanning the gap. This CDR3 contains 14 residues. The DNA for the CDR3 is TGCGCCAGCAGCCACCGGGACCCGAACACTGAAGCTTTCTTT. Protein sequence: CASSHRDPNTEAFF. The variable domain in full, completed from reference TRBV5-1 and TRBJ1-1, reads KAGVTQTPRYLIKTRGQQVTLSCSPISGHRSVSWYQQTPGQGLQFLFEYFSETQRNKGNFPGRFSGRQFSNSRSEMNVSTLELGDSALYLCASSHRDPNTEAFFGQGTRLTVV.

Written as DNA, the CDR3 is TGCGCCAGCAGCAGGGGGACAGGGAATTTGAACACTGAAGCTTTCTTT. Protein: CASSRGTGNLNTEAFF. The V call is TRBV5-1, the J call TRBJ1-1; 9 bases match TRBD1. CDR1 is SGHRS and CDR2 is YFSETQ in the germline V gene. The V segment lost 4 bases and the J segment 0 bases; nucleotides outside the gene matches: 7. The CDR3 has 16 residues.

The chain carries TRBV5-1 and TRBJ2-1; the D is unclear. CDR1 is SGHRS and CDR2 is YFSETQ in the germline V gene. V lost 0 bases and J 5 bases, leaving 9 bases between the germline ends. The CDR3 loop spans 14 amino acids. DNA of the CDR3: TGCGCCAGCAGCTTGGGGGCTTTAGACAATGAGCAGTTCTTC. Translating it yields CASSLGALDNEQFF.

This clone appeared once. The chain employs TRBV5-6 and TRBJ2-2; 7 bases fit TRBD2. CDR3 length: 18 residues. Looked up from germline, CDR1 is SGHDT and CDR2 is YYEEEE. Trimming removed 4 bases from V and 1 base from J; junction bases left unmatched: 13. CDR3 sequence reads: CASSLLGGDRRNTGELFF. The CDR3 nucleotides are TGTGCCAGCAGCCTCCTGGGAGGGGACCGGAGGAACACCGGGGAGCTGTTTTTT.

In the case of this clone: Distinct nucleotide sequences in the sample also encode this CDR3. This chain connects TRBV14 to TRBJ1-6, with TRBD1 identical over 11 bases. Germline V gene data show CDR1 as SGHDN and CDR2 as FVKESK. V was clipped by 0 bases and J by 9 bases; unmatched bases: 1. CDR3 length equals 15 residues. The CDR3, as DNA: TGTGCCAGCAGCCAAGAGGGACAGGGGGTTTCACCCCTCCACTTT. This gives the protein CASSQEGQGVSPLHF. The entire variable domain, with the rest obtained from reference TRBV14 and TRBJ1-6, is as follows: EAGVTQFPSHSVIEKGQTVTLRCDPISGHDNLYWYRRVMGKEIKFLLHFVKESKQDESGMPNNRFLAERTGGTYSTLKVQPAELEDSGVYFCASSQEGQGVSPLHFGNGTRLTVT.

CDR3 nucleotide sequence: TGTGCCAGTAGTAAGATTGGGAGCTTCGGGGTGCAAACCTACGAGCAGTACTTC. It is translated as CASSKIGSFGVQTYEQYF. The gene calls are TRBV19 and TRBJ2-7; D perhaps matches TRBD2 (5 bases). Germline values: CDR1 LNHDA, CDR2 SQIVND (reference sequence). The length of the CDR3 is 18 residues. Trimming took 4 bases from V and 2 from J, leaving 24 bases between them.

The CDR3 sequence: CSVRTGSDNSPLHF. The CDR3, as DNA: TGCAGCGTTCGGACAGGGAGTGATAATTCACCCCTCCACTTT. This chain uses TRBV29-1 with TRBJ1-6; TRBD1 matches 8 bases. CDR1 SQVTM and CDR2 ANQGSEA come from the germline V gene. The CDR3 is 14 amino acids. J was trimmed by 5 bases and V by 5 bases; bases with no gene match: 5.

This clone has only one observation. The chain couples TRBV7-2 to TRBJ2-1, with TRBD2 matching over 7 bases. The CDR3 loop spans 15 amino acids. J lost 5 bases, V lost 5 bases, and 9 bases had no gene match. Germline CDR1 is SGHTA and CDR2 is FQGNSA. The CDR3 DNA sequence: TGTGCCAGCAGCCCCTCGGGCGGGGGTAACAATGAGCAGTTCTTC. Its protein product is CASSPSGGGNNEQFF.

V gene TRBV19 combines with J gene TRBJ2-3; 8 nucleotides match TRBD2. The CDR3 runs 15 residues. Trimming took 4 bases from V and 4 from J; bases not matched to a gene: 7. CDR1 is LNHDA, CDR2 SQIVND, per germline (reference sequence). Written as DNA, the CDR3 is TGTGCCAGTAGTACCCGGACTAGCACGGCAGATACGCAGTATTTT. It translates to CASSTRTSTADTQYF.

V usage is TRBV25-1 and J usage is TRBJ1-3, with D possibly TRBD1 on 5 matching bases. V was pared by 7 bases and J by 2 bases, with 9 bases between. This CDR3 has 13 residues. Germline lookup yields CDR1 MGHDK and CDR2 SYGVNS. The CDR3 DNA reads as TGTGCCAGCACAGGGTGGACTGGAAACACCATATATTTT. Its protein is CASTGWTGNTIYF.

The chain combines TRBV24-1 with TRBJ2-5; D is undetermined. Trimming shortened V by 5 bases and J by 5 bases, and 14 bases separated the two germline ends. The length of the CDR3 is 14 residues. Germline V gene lookup returns CDR1 KGHDR and CDR2 SFDVKD. The CDR3 sequence: CATSGRPPLETQYF. In DNA, the CDR3 is TGTGCCACCAGTGGACGGCCCCCCTTGGAGACCCAGTACTTC.

This clone was counted only a few times. The chain is built from TRBV5-1 and TRBJ2-5; 7 bases map to TRBD2. J was trimmed by 2 bases and V by 7 bases; bases with no gene match: 5. The germline V gene has CDR1 SGHRS and CDR2 YFSETQ. The CDR3 loop spans 13 amino acids. The CDR3 is CASGRREQETQYF. The DNA for the CDR3 is TGCGCCAGCGGACGGCGGGAGCAAGAGACCCAGTACTTC. The entire variable domain, with the rest obtained from reference TRBV5-1 and TRBJ2-5, is as follows: KAGVTQTPRYLIKTRGQQVTLSCSPISGHRSVSWYQQTPGQGLQFLFEYFSETQRNKGNFPGRFSGRQFSNSRSEMNVSTLELGDSALYLCASGRREQETQYFGPGTRLLVL.

The V and J genes are TRBV18 and TRBJ1-1; D unclear. Germline lookup yields CDR1 KGHSH and CDR2 LQKENI. V was trimmed by 3 bases and J by 0 bases, leaving 5 bases between them. The CDR3 extends over 13 amino acids. Here the CDR3 reads CASSPVLNTEAFF. The CDR3 nucleotides read TGTGCCAGCTCACCGGTTCTGAACACTGAAGCTTTCTTT.

The rearrangement uses TRBV9 and TRBJ1-6; maybe TRBD1 (6 bases). Trimming removed 6 bases from V and 10 bases from J, with 17 bases in between. Per germline, CDR1 SGDLS and CDR2 YYNGEE. The CDR3 has 14 amino acids. The CDR3 nucleotides read TGTGCCAGCACCTGGGGGGCAGGCGGCTCACCCCTCCACTTT. This encodes CASTWGAGGSPLHF.

The chain recombines TRBV18 with TRBJ1-3; tentative D call: TRBD1 (6 bases). The CDR3 is 15 residues long. Germline values: CDR1 KGHSH, CDR2 LQKENI. Trimming stripped 4 bases from V and 0 bases from J, with 10 bases between. The CDR3, as DNA: TGTGCCAGCTCACTCCGGGACATCTCTGGAAACACCATATATTTT. As protein: CASSLRDISGNTIYF.

The J gene is TRBJ1-1, the V gene TRBV10-2; D gene uncertain. Germline V gene data show CDR1 as WSHSY and CDR2 as SAAADI. V lost 6 bases to trimming and J lost 0 bases, with 20 bases between them. The CDR3 runs 17 residues. DNA for the CDR3: TGCGCCAGCAGCCTGAGGCCGGTCAATGTGGTGAACACTGAAGCTTTCTTT. Protein: CASSLRPVNVVNTEAFF.

The V gene is TRBV5-1, the J gene TRBJ2-3; possible D gene TRBD2, 6 bases. V lost 7 bases to trimming and J lost 1 base, with 16 bases between them. CDR1 and CDR2 from the germline V gene are SGHRS and YFSETQ. CDR3 length: 15 residues. DNA of the CDR3: TGCGCCAGCCTCCGAGGGACTTATGGCACAGATACGCAGTATTTT. Its protein product is CASLRGTYGTDTQYF.

The chain joins TRBV3-1 (or the pseudogene TRBV3-2) to TRBJ2-3, with 11 positions matching TRBD1. V shed 0 bases, J shed 2 bases, and the junction held 10 bases outside the gene matches. The CDR3 runs 19 residues. Per the germline V gene, CDR1 is LGHDT and CDR2 is YNNKEL (reference sequence). The CDR3 DNA reads as TGTGCCAGCAGCCAAGACCGGGACAGGGGGTGTCCAAACACAGATACGCAGTATTTT. Translating gives CASSQDRDRGCPNTDTQYF.

The CDR3 nucleotides are TGTGCCAGCAGCCTCTTGACAGGTTCGGCCGGGGAGCTGTTTTTT. Residues: CASSLLTGSAGELFF. V and J are TRBV14 and TRBJ2-2, with a tentative D call TRBD1 (6 bases). With 4 bases removed from V and 6 bases from J, the gap between germline ends came to 15 bases. Germline CDR1 and CDR2: SGHDN and FVKESK. This CDR3 comprises 15 residues. Supplemented by reference TRBV14 and TRBJ2-2, the full variable domain reads EAGVTQFPSHSVIEKGQTVTLRCDPISGHDNLYWYRRVMGKEIKFLLHFVKESKQDESGMPNNRFLAERTGGTYSTLKVQPAELEDSGVYFCASSLLTGSAGELFFGEGSRLTVL.

This clone was counted between two and nine times. The chain carries TRBV10-3 and TRBJ2-1; 11 bases map to TRBD1. The germline V gene has CDR1 ENHRY and CDR2 SYGVKD. The J segment lost 9 bases and the V segment lost 6 bases, leaving 7 bases of the junction unmatched. The CDR3 is 14 amino acids. The CDR3 DNA is TGTGCCATCAGCCGCGGACAGGGGGCTGGTGAGCAGTTCTTC. Translation gives CAISRGQGAGEQFF.

The J gene is TRBJ2-2, the V gene TRBV28; 14 bases line up with TRBD2. CDR1 is MDHEN and CDR2 is SYDVKM in the germline V gene. The ends lost 6 bases at V and 1 base at J; junction bases unmatched: 10. The CDR3 covers 19 residues. CDR3 sequence (DNA): TGTGCCAGCAGACCCCCTCCCGGGACTAGCGGGGGGAACACCGGGGAGCTGTTTTTT. Its translation: CASRPPPGTSGGNTGELFF.

This chain connects TRBV11-3 to TRBJ2-2; TRBD1 aligns across 7 bases. The CDR3 length is 14 residues. The trim removed 6 bases at V and 6 bases at J, leaving 7 bases unmatched. The V gene's germline CDR1 is SGHNT and CDR2 YENEEA. DNA for the CDR3: TGTGCCAGCAGTTCAACTCAGGGGGCCGGGGAGCTGTTTTTT. Residues: CASSSTQGAGELFF.

V gene TRBV6-5 combines with J gene TRBJ2-1; 11 bases map to TRBD2. V lost 2 bases, J lost 16 bases, and 10 bases stayed unmatched. Germline V gene sequence: CDR1 MNHEY, CDR2 SVGAGI. The CDR3 totals 14 residues. CDR3 residues: CASSYNSGRAELFF. DNA of the CDR3: TGTGCCAGCAGTTACAATAGCGGGAGGGCCGAGCTTTTCTTC.

CDR3 nucleotide sequence: TGTGCCAGTAGTATGATGGCGGGCGGGAACACCGGGGAGCTGTTTTTT. It translates to CASSMMAGGNTGELFF. The V and J genes are TRBV19 and TRBJ2-2; possibly TRBD2 for D (5 bases). Germline CDR1 is LNHDA and CDR2 is SQIVND (reference sequence). This CDR3 has 16 amino acids. Trimming shortened V by 3 bases and J by 1 base, and 12 bases separated the two germline ends.

This rearrangement joins TRBV30 to TRBJ1-1; D is unclear. This CDR3 contains 15 residues. Trimming took 0 bases from V and 5 from J, leaving 16 bases between them. Germline assignment: CDR1 GTSNPN and CDR2 SVGIG (reference sequence). The CDR3 region is CAWSVLSGLGTEAFF. CDR3 in DNA: TGTGCCTGGAGTGTGTTATCGGGATTAGGGACTGAAGCTTTCTTT.

The chain has TRBV30 and TRBJ2-6; 9 bases line up with TRBD1. V was pared by 4 bases and J by 1 base, with 5 bases of the junction left unmatched. From germline, CDR1 is GTSNPN and CDR2 SVGIG (reference sequence). This CDR3 is built from 16 residues. As DNA, the CDR3 is TGTGCCTGGAATCGGGACAGGGAGTCTGGGGCCAACGTCCTGACTTTC. Translation: CAWNRDRESGANVLTF.

This clone was counted a few times. Sequence at one end of the junction differs from germline and may be a read error. The chain joins TRBV18 to TRBJ2-2; D is possibly TRBD2 (6 bases). The CDR3 is 15 amino acids. CDR1 is KGHSH and CDR2 is LQKENI in the germline V gene. In nucleotides, the CDR3 is TGTGCCAGCGCACCCCCCGGGGGGAACACCGGGGAGCTGTTTTTT. Residues: CASAPPGGNTGELFF.

V and J are TRBV9 and TRBJ2-2; D may be TRBD1 or TRBD2 (6 bases each). The CDR3 loop spans 15 amino acids. Germline V CDR1 and CDR2: SGDLS, YYNGEE. V dropped 4 bases and J dropped 4 bases, with 14 bases sitting between them. The CDR3 reads CASSPRGDGTGELFF. The CDR3, as DNA: TGTGCCAGCAGCCCTAGGGGGGATGGCACCGGGGAGCTGTTTTTT.

This chain uses TRBV20-1 with TRBJ1-1, with 10 bases matching TRBD1. CDR1 DFQATT and CDR2 SNEGSKA come from the germline V gene (reference sequence). This CDR3 contains 14 residues. V lost 3 bases and J lost 4; bases outside the gene matches: 5. DNA of the CDR3: TGCAGTGCTAGTGGGACAGGGGATGGCACTGAAGCTTTCTTT. It specifies CSASGTGDGTEAFF.

This clone was seen just once. The rearrangement joins TRBV11-3 to TRBJ2-3; 9 bases align to TRBD2. J gave up 2 bases and V 2 bases, and 5 bases lay outside the gene matches. From germline, CDR1 is SGHNT and CDR2 YENEEA. The CDR3 covers 16 residues. The CDR3 nucleotides are TGTGCCAGCAGCTTAATAGGCGGGGGGGCCACAGATACGCAGTATTTT. This translates into CASSLIGGGATDTQYF.